These 27 T cell receptor beta chains originate from one sample sequenced in a study of blood T cell repertoires in COVID-19. Sequencing used immunoSEQ multiplex PCR; TCRdb keeps in-frame clones, though not all of them. The sample carries some 290,000 clones, roughly 89% recorded once. Sequencing was carried out using peripheral blood. The source of these receptors is a woman aged 40 to 50 with COVID-19, enrolled during active disease.

This chain uses TRBV7-6 with TRBJ1-1, with a weak D call TRBD1 (5 bases). V dropped 0 bases and J dropped 5 bases, with 10 bases sitting between them. CDR1 is SGHVS, CDR2 FNYEAQ, per germline. This CDR3 has 14 amino acids. CDR3 in DNA: TGTGCCAGCAGCTTAGCAGGGGTTTCAACTGAAGCTTTCTTT. Amino acid sequence: CASSLAGVSTEAFF.

V is TRBV25-1 and J is TRBJ1-3, with D possibly TRBD1 on 5 matching bases. The CDR3 runs 16 residues. V dropped 5 bases and J dropped 0 bases, with 14 bases sitting between them. CDR1 is MGHDK, CDR2 SYGVNS, per germline. CDR3 coding DNA: TGTGCCAGCAGTAGAAGGGACTCCATCTCTGGAAACACCATATATTTT. Amino acid sequence: CASSRRDSISGNTIYF.

V gene TRBV7-9 combines with J gene TRBJ2-7, with 8 bases that match TRBD2. The CDR3 is made up of 13 amino acids. CDR1 and CDR2 from the germline V gene are SEHNR and FQNEAQ (reference sequence). V gave up 5 bases and J gave up 7 bases; unmatched junction bases: 7. The CDR3 region has the DNA TGTGCCAGCAGCCAAGCGGGGGCGGAAGAGCAGTACTTC. This sequence encodes CASSQAGAEEQYF.

This clone showed up just once. J is TRBJ1-1 and V is TRBV30, with D possibly matching TRBD1 (6 bases). V was shortened by 3 bases and J by 5 bases, with 16 bases between the two germline ends. The CDR3 loop spans 14 amino acids. CDR1 and CDR2 (germline): GTSNPN, SVGIG (reference sequence). CDR3 in DNA: TGTGCCTGGAGCCCGGGACACCCTTTTACTGAAGCTTTCTTT. This gives the protein CAWSPGHPFTEAFF.

V and J are TRBV7-3 and TRBJ2-5; 8 nucleotides agree with TRBD1. The germline gives CDR1 SGHTA, CDR2 FQGTGA. This CDR3 spans 18 amino acids. The J segment lost 5 bases and the V segment lost 1 base, leaving 15 bases of the junction unmatched. CDR3 loop: CASSLSPRDRREAETQYF. CDR3 in DNA: TGTGCCAGCAGCTTAAGTCCCCGGGACAGGCGAGAAGCGGAGACCCAGTACTTC.

In this sample, this clone turned up once. Other DNA sequences in the sample encode the same CDR3. The chain combines TRBV5-1 with TRBJ2-3, with 8 bases lining up with TRBD2. CDR1 is SGHRS, CDR2 YFSETQ, per germline. V shed 2 bases, J shed 1 base, and the junction held 0 bases outside the gene matches. The CDR3 is 14 amino acids. The CDR3 DNA sequence: TGCGCCAGCAGCTTAGCGGGGGGCACAGATACGCAGTATTTT. Amino acid sequence: CASSLAGGTDTQYF.

The chain joins TRBV6-2 or TRBV6-3 to TRBJ2-7; maybe TRBD1 (5 bases). The V gene lost 5 bases and the J gene lost 4 bases, with 9 bases spanning the gap. Germline assignment: CDR1 MNHEY and CDR2 SVGEGT. The CDR3 covers 12 residues. The CDR3 DNA reads TGTGCCAGCAGTAGGACACAATACGAGCAGTACTTC. This encodes CASSRTQYEQYF.

The rearrangement joins TRBV2 to TRBJ2-7; no definite D call. The CDR3 has 15 residues. Germline-derived CDR1 and CDR2 are SNHLY and FYNNEI. V gave up 7 bases and J gave up 4 bases, with 20 bases separating them. As DNA, the CDR3 is TGTGCCAGCATCCGGTTGGCGACTCCTCCTTACGAGCAGTACTTC. Its translation: CASIRLATPPYEQYF.

The J gene is TRBJ2-7, the V gene TRBV5-1; TRBD2 aligns across 7 bases. The CDR3 extends over 13 amino acids. Germline V gene data show CDR1 as SGHRS and CDR2 as YFSETQ. V gave up 5 bases and J gave up 4 bases; unmatched junction bases: 6. The CDR3 nucleotides are TGCGCCAGCAGTTGGGAGGGCCGTTACGAGCAGTACTTC. Translating gives CASSWEGRYEQYF.

This chain links TRBV9 with TRBJ2-2, with D hard to call. Between the trimmed V and J ends, which lost 0 bases and 3 bases, there was a span of 9 bases. The germline CDR1 and CDR2 sequences are SGDLS and YYNGEE. The CDR3 contains 15 residues. CDR3 loop: CASSVGRLHTGELFF. CDR3 sequence (DNA): TGTGCCAGCAGCGTAGGCCGGTTGCACACCGGGGAGCTGTTTTTT.

V usage is TRBV27 and J usage is TRBJ1-6; D possibly corresponds to TRBD1 (6 bases). This CDR3 region has 17 residues. Trimming took off 7 bases at V and 4 bases at J, with 20 bases between the two ends. CDR1 is MNHEY, CDR2 SMNVEV, per germline (reference sequence). The CDR3 protein is CASTLSGDLPYNSPLHF. CDR3 sequence (DNA): TGTGCCAGCACCCTCTCAGGGGATCTCCCATATAATTCACCCCTCCACTTT.

For this clone: Because the CDR3's place on the DNA is in doubt, the DNA is left out and the CDR3 is given as listed by TCRdb. This chain links TRBV5-6 with TRBJ1-2. Germline V lookup: CDR1 SGHDT, CDR2 YYEEEE. The CDR3 is 12 amino acids in total, end residues counted. The CDR3 region is CASSPWAEGNTF.

V gene TRBV20-1 combines with J gene TRBJ1-1; D is possibly TRBD1 (6 bases). Germline loops: CDR1 DFQATT, CDR2 SNEGSKA (reference sequence). The CDR3 consists of 10 residues. Trimming pared 7 bases from V and 8 bases from J, leaving 11 bases between. The CDR3 is CSGQGTEAFF. Written as DNA, the CDR3 is TGCAGTGGACAAGGGACAGAAGCTTTCTTT.

The chain carries TRBV7-2 and TRBJ2-7; 7 nucleotides agree with TRBD2. The junction had 6 bases not matched to a gene; V was cut back by 3 bases and J by 1 base. The CDR3 contains 15 residues. Germline CDR1 SGHTA, CDR2 FQGNSA. The chain's CDR3 is CASSLTAGVSYEQYF. CDR3 bases: TGTGCCAGCAGCTTGACCGCGGGAGTTTCCTACGAGCAGTACTTC.

This clone has a single count. The chain employs TRBV7-9 and TRBJ2-2; possible D gene TRBD1, 5 bases. Germline loops: CDR1 SEHNR, CDR2 FQNEAQ (reference sequence). This CDR3 is built from 15 residues. Trimming stripped 5 bases from V and 5 bases from J, with 15 bases between. The CDR3 region has the DNA TGTGCCAGCAGCCCCTCGTGGCAGGGTACCGGGGAGCTGTTTTTT. Protein: CASSPSWQGTGELFF.

This rearrangement joins TRBV7-2 to TRBJ2-2; D possibly corresponds to TRBD1 (5 bases). Germline V gene sequence: CDR1 SGHTA, CDR2 FQGNSA. Trimming took 2 bases from V and 4 from J, leaving 14 bases between them. This CDR3 has 16 amino acids. CDR3 in amino acids: CASSLLGPRVTGELFF. Written as DNA, the CDR3 is TGTGCCAGCAGCTTATTGGGGCCTCGGGTCACCGGGGAGCTGTTTTTT.

This clone was recorded a few times. The chain joins TRBV10-3 to TRBJ1-3, with no clear D. Germline V CDR1 and CDR2: ENHRY, SYGVKD. The CDR3 has 15 residues. V was cut by 3 bases and J by 0 bases, with 9 bases left in between. Written as DNA, the CDR3 is TGTGCCATCAGTGAATACCGGTCCTCTGGAAACACCATATATTTT. Residues: CAISEYRSSGNTIYF.

This clone showed up just once. V usage is TRBV19 and J usage is TRBJ2-7; tentatively, D is TRBD2 (5 bases). The V and J ends lost 4 bases and 12 bases respectively, with 19 bases between them. Germline V gene data show CDR1 as LNHDA and CDR2 as SQIVND (reference sequence). The CDR3 has 13 amino acids. This CDR3 reads CASSTTLVGFLYF. The CDR3 DNA reads TGTGCCAGTAGTACGACACTAGTAGGGTTTCTGTACTTC.

The V and J genes are TRBV4-1 and TRBJ2-3, with 10 bases identical to TRBD2. CDR1 is MGHRA and CDR2 is YSYEKL in the germline V gene. V was pared by 4 bases and J by 4 bases, with 5 bases of the junction left unmatched. CDR3 length: 15 amino acids. The CDR3 coding sequence is TGCGCCAGCAGCCCGCTAGCGGGAGTGTCAGATACGCAGTATTTT. Protein product: CASSPLAGVSDTQYF.

The DNA of the CDR3 is TGTGCCAGCAGTTACTCGGGCGTGGGCGGCTACACCTTC. Its protein product is CASSYSGVGGYTF. V gene TRBV6-5 combines with J gene TRBJ1-2; the D is unclear. The CDR3 is 13 amino acids. The germline V and J ends were trimmed by 0 bases and 8 bases, with 10 bases remaining between them. The germline V gene encodes CDR1 MNHEY and CDR2 SVGAGI.

The V call is TRBV18, the J call TRBJ1-5; possibly TRBD1 for D (5 bases). V dropped 6 bases and J dropped 0 bases, with 15 bases sitting between them. The CDR3 spans 16 residues. CDR1 and CDR2 from the germline V gene are KGHSH and LQKENI. The CDR3 loop is CASSPRAGLSNQPQHF. The CDR3 DNA reads TGTGCCAGCTCCCCCAGGGCGGGGCTTAGCAATCAGCCCCAGCATTTT.

The chain has TRBV9 and TRBJ1-2; D gene ambiguous. This CDR3 has 15 amino acids. Trimming cost V 4 bases and J 4 bases, with 17 bases left between them. Germline V gene sequence: CDR1 SGDLS, CDR2 YYNGEE. In DNA form, the CDR3 reads TGTGCCAGCAGCCTCAGGAGCCGGGAGAGCTATGGCTACACCTTC. It encodes CASSLRSRESYGYTF. The full variable domain, in which reference TRBV9 and TRBJ1-2 provide the parts outside the CDR3, is DSGVTQTPKHLITATGQRVTLRCSPRSGDLSVYWYQQSLDQGLQFLIQYYNGEERAKGNILERFSAQQFPDLHSELNLSSLELGDSALYFCASSLRSRESYGYTFGSGTRLTVV.

V gene TRBV7-3 combines with J gene TRBJ2-5; possible D gene TRBD1, 6 bases. The length of the CDR3 is 14 residues. Trimming stripped 2 bases from V and 4 bases from J, with 11 bases between. Germline lookup yields CDR1 SGHTA and CDR2 FQGTGA. The CDR3 is CASSLSGVAETQYF. The CDR3 DNA is TGTGCCAGCAGCTTATCAGGGGTCGCAGAGACCCAGTACTTC.

V is TRBV2 and J is TRBJ2-2, with D perhaps TRBD2 (5 bases). Germline V gene lookup returns CDR1 SNHLY and CDR2 FYNNEI. V dropped 6 bases and J dropped 0 bases, with 11 bases sitting between them. CDR3 length: 15 amino acids. The CDR3 DNA follows: TGTGCCAGCAGGGAGGTAGGGACGAACACCGGGGAGCTGTTTTTT. Translation gives CASREVGTNTGELFF.

This chain uses TRBV7-2 with TRBJ2-3, with 7 bases matching TRBD2. Germline-derived CDR1 and CDR2 are SGHTA and FQGNSA. The CDR3 loop spans 14 amino acids. The V and J ends lost 8 bases and 1 base, in that order; junction bases with no gene match: 6. The CDR3, as DNA: TGTGCCAGCTCTCCGGGACTACGCACAGATACGCAGTATTTT. Residues: CASSPGLRTDTQYF.

The V call is TRBV29-1, the J call TRBJ2-7; 9 nucleotides agree with TRBD1. The CDR3 loop spans 13 amino acids. Germline V CDR1 and CDR2: SQVTM, ANQGSEA. V shed 4 bases, J shed 5 bases, and the junction held 6 bases outside the gene matches. CDR3 loop: CSVVGTGFNEQYF. As DNA, the CDR3 is TGCAGCGTTGTGGGGACAGGGTTCAACGAGCAGTACTTC.

In this sample, this clone turned up once. The chain employs TRBV7-8 and TRBJ1-3, with D maybe TRBD1 (6 bases). V was cut by 0 bases and J by 6 bases, with 12 bases left in between. The germline V gene has CDR1 SGHVS and CDR2 FQNEAQ. The CDR3 totals 15 residues. Written as DNA, the CDR3 is TGTGCCAGCAGCTTAGCGTCAGGGGACGCAAACACCATATATTTT. Translation gives CASSLASGDANTIYF.